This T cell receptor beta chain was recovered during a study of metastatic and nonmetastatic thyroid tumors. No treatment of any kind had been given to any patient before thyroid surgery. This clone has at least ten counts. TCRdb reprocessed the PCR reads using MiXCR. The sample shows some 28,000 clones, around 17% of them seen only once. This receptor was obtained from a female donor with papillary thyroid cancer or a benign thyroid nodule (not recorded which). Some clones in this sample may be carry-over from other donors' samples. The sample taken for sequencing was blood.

CDR3 amino acids: CATSDRTGTGRELFF. CDR3 in DNA: TGTGCCACCAGTGATCGGACAGGAACGGGGCGGGAGCTGTTTTTT. This chain connects TRBV24-1 to TRBJ2-2, with TRBD1 matching over 7 bases. Trimming at V came to 3 bases and at J to 9 bases, leaving 9 bases not matched to a gene. Germline CDR1 reads KGHDR; CDR2 reads SFDVKD. The CDR3 contains 15 residues.